Below, 32 T cell receptor beta chains from the same sample are listed, as sequenced in a study of T cell clones after liver transplantation. Using immunoSEQ multiplex PCR, the repertoire was profiled, and TCRdb retains in-frame clones only, with some absent. The sample includes 49,000 or so clones, roughly 71% of them seen just once. Here the sequenced sample was CD4+ T cells from blood, taken more than 53 months after liver transplant. These receptors all stem from a human patient who received a liver transplant. The graft donor may be the source of some T cells.

This clone was recorded once. V is TRBV7-7 and J is TRBJ2-3; 8 positions match TRBD1. Germline CDR1 reads SSHAT; CDR2 reads FNYEAQ (reference sequence). V was pared by 4 bases and J by 3 bases, with 6 bases of the junction left unmatched. This CDR3 is 15 amino acids long. CDR3 coding DNA: TGTGCCAGCAGCTCAGGACAGGGCGTAACAGATACGCAGTATTTT. Protein: CASSSGQGVTDTQYF.

The chain joins TRBV10-3 to TRBJ2-1; possibly TRBD2 for D (7 bases). Germline loops: CDR1 ENHRY, CDR2 SYGVKD. The CDR3 extends over 13 amino acids. V gave up 11 bases and J gave up 5 bases, with 16 bases separating them. CDR3 protein: CAAKGGTHNEQFF. CDR3 coding DNA: TGTGCCGCAAAGGGGGGGACTCACAATGAGCAGTTCTTC.

The J gene is TRBJ2-4, the V gene TRBV11-3; 7 bases agree with TRBD2. The CDR3 consists of 14 residues. Germline loops: CDR1 SGHNT, CDR2 YENEEA. The V gene end was trimmed by 4 bases and the J gene end by 12 bases; junction bases not matched to a gene: 12. The CDR3 region has the DNA TGTGCCAGCAGCTCACGCGGGGGTGAAGTACCTCAGTACTTC. It translates to CASSSRGGEVPQYF. The whole variable domain, remainder taken from reference TRBV11-3 and TRBJ2-4, is EAGVVQSPRYKIIEKKQPVAFWCNPISGHNTLYWYLQNLGQGPELLIRYENEEAVDDSQLPKDRFSAERLKGVDSTLKIQPAELGDSAVYLCASSSRGGEVPQYFGAGTRLSVL.

The V gene is TRBV11-2, the J gene TRBJ2-5; TRBD1 matches at 8 bases. The germline V gene encodes CDR1 SGHAT and CDR2 FQNNGV. The CDR3 runs to 16 residues. With 2 bases clipped from V and 4 bases from J, the junction kept 9 bases outside the gene matches. In DNA form, the CDR3 reads TGTGCCAGCAGCTTATCTACAGGGGGGATCGGAGAGACCCAGTACTTC. Translating it yields CASSLSTGGIGETQYF.

V usage is TRBV6-6 and J usage is TRBJ2-2; perhaps TRBD2 as D (5 bases). CDR1 and CDR2 (germline): MNHNY, SVGAGI (reference sequence). Trimming removed 6 bases from V and 0 bases from J, with 5 bases in between. This CDR3 spans 13 amino acids. CDR3 sequence reads: CASSGANTGELFF. In DNA form, the CDR3 reads TGTGCCAGCAGCGGGGCGAACACCGGGGAGCTGTTTTTT.

The J gene is TRBJ2-5, the V gene TRBV10-3; 10 bases agree with TRBD1. V lost 3 bases, J lost 8 bases, and 12 bases stayed unmatched. The CDR3 is 16 residues long. Germline V gene data show CDR1 as ENHRY and CDR2 as SYGVKD. The CDR3 region has the DNA TGTGCCATCAGTGACTCCAGGGACAGGGGCGGGGAAACCCAGTACTTC. Translation: CAISDSRDRGGETQYF.

The chain combines TRBV6-1 with TRBJ2-2; 8 bases are shared with TRBD1. Germline assignment: CDR1 MNHNS and CDR2 SASEGT. The CDR3 totals 14 residues. CDR3 loop: CASVRQGASGELFF. The CDR3 nucleotides read TGTGCATCAGTCCGGCAGGGGGCTTCCGGGGAGCTGTTTTTT.

The gene calls are TRBV30 and TRBJ1-1; the D gene is possibly TRBD1 (6 bases). Germline CDR1 is GTSNPN and CDR2 is SVGIG (reference sequence). V gave up 4 bases and J gave up 1 base, with 10 bases separating them. CDR3 length equals 13 residues. The CDR3 DNA sequence: TGTGCCTGGATCGGACAGCCGAACACTGAAGCTTTCTTT. Amino acids: CAWIGQPNTEAFF.

This sequence joins TRBV19 and TRBJ1-2, with a possible D match to TRBD1 (5 bases). This CDR3 spans 14 amino acids. CDR1 and CDR2 from the germline V gene are LNHDA and SQIVND (reference sequence). Trimming left V 5 bases short and J 13 bases short, with 23 bases between. The CDR3 protein is CASSQPGLRTWFTF. CDR3 nucleotide sequence: TGTGCCAGTAGTCAACCGGGACTGAGGACTTGGTTCACCTTC.

The V gene is TRBV19, the J gene TRBJ1-6; TRBD1 matches at 8 bases. Germline V gene lookup returns CDR1 LNHDA and CDR2 SQIVND (reference sequence). The CDR3 covers 14 residues. With 6 bases clipped from V and 8 bases from J, the junction kept 6 bases outside the gene matches. CDR3 residues: CASRTGTGYSPLHF. The CDR3 nucleotides are TGTGCCAGTAGAACCGGGACAGGTTATTCACCCCTCCACTTT.

The chain recombines TRBV5-4 with TRBJ1-5; D might be TRBD1 (6 bases). This CDR3 spans 13 amino acids. V shed 0 bases and J shed 9 bases, with 10 bases lying between them. Germline V gene lookup returns CDR1 SGHNT and CDR2 YYREEE (reference sequence). Written as DNA, the CDR3 is TGTGCCAGCAGCTTGGAGGGGGTAGGGCCCCAGCATTTT. This sequence encodes CASSLEGVGPQHF.

The rearrangement joins TRBV6-5 to TRBJ2-1; D gene ambiguous. The CDR3 is made up of 16 amino acids. Germline CDR1 is MNHEY and CDR2 is SVGAGI. Trimming removed 2 bases from V and 10 bases from J, with 21 bases in between. CDR3 amino acids: CASSYGQAQSLSEQFF. CDR3 coding DNA: TGTGCCAGCAGTTACGGGCAGGCGCAGAGTCTATCAGAGCAGTTCTTC.

DNA for the CDR3: TGTGCCAGCAGCTCGGCTGGGACCACCTACAATGAGCAGTTCTTC. It encodes CASSSAGTTYNEQFF. The rearrangement joins TRBV9 to TRBJ2-1; D is tentatively TRBD1 or TRBD2 (5 bases each). Trimming took 4 bases from V and 2 from J, leaving 13 bases between them. Per the germline V gene, CDR1 is SGDLS and CDR2 is YYNGEE. The CDR3 spans 15 residues.

The rearrangement joins TRBV10-3 to TRBJ1-2; D is unresolved. V lost 7 bases and J lost 4, with 13 bases in between. The CDR3 has 13 amino acids. Germline V CDR1 and CDR2: ENHRY, SYGVKD. For the CDR3, the DNA is TGTGCCATCATGGACTCTGCAGCCTATGGCTACACCTTC. Residues: CAIMDSAAYGYTF.

The table lists this clone with a few counts. Sequence at one end of the junction differs from germline and may be a read error. The same CDR3 also results from other DNA sequences found in this sample. The chain couples TRBV18 to TRBJ2-7, with 9 bases aligning to TRBD1. CDR1 and CDR2 (germline): KGHSH, LQKENI. The CDR3 contains 15 residues. In nucleotides, the CDR3 is TGTGCCAGCTCTCCACAACAGGGGGCGTCCTACGAGCAGTACTTC. Its translation: CASSPQQGASYEQYF.

The V gene is TRBV29-1, the J gene TRBJ2-6, with 9 positions matching TRBD1. The CDR3 contains 16 residues. Unmatched junction bases numbered 9, after V lost 7 bases and J lost 2 bases. CDR1 is SQVTM and CDR2 is ANQGSEA in the germline V gene. The CDR3 loop reads CSAETGGGAGANVLTF. CDR3 bases: TGCAGCGCGGAGACAGGGGGGGGAGCTGGGGCCAACGTCCTGACTTTC.

The chain combines TRBV5-1 with TRBJ1-4; weak D call: TRBD1 (6 bases). This CDR3 region has 15 residues. From germline, CDR1 is SGHRS and CDR2 YFSETQ. V shed 0 bases and J shed 5 bases, with 11 bases lying between them. This CDR3 is CASSLDWTVNEKLFF. The CDR3 nucleotides read TGCGCCAGCAGCTTGGATTGGACAGTCAATGAAAAACTGTTTTTT.

The chain links TRBV23-1 to TRBJ2-1; possible D gene TRBD2, 5 bases. TRBV23-1 is identified as an open reading frame with a role that is uncertain. Trimming removed 6 bases from V and 7 bases from J, with 19 bases in between. The CDR3 loop spans 15 amino acids. CDR3 residues: CASSHLAGEPNEQFF. The CDR3, as DNA: TGCGCCAGCAGCCATTTGGCGGGTGAACCTAATGAGCAGTTCTTC.

The rearrangement joins TRBV25-1 to TRBJ1-4; D perhaps matches TRBD1 (5 bases). The germline V gene encodes CDR1 MGHDK and CDR2 SYGVNS. V was cut by 0 bases and J by 8 bases, with 13 bases left in between. This CDR3 is 15 amino acids long. This CDR3 reads CASSEYSVGTEKLFF. The CDR3 coding sequence is TGTGCCAGCAGTGAATATAGTGTGGGGACCGAAAAACTGTTTTTT.

This clone was counted between two and nine times. The genes are TRBV7-9 and TRBJ1-1, with D tentatively TRBD1 (5 bases). This CDR3 region has 13 residues. Germline lookup yields CDR1 SEHNR and CDR2 FQNEAQ (reference sequence). V lost 5 bases and J lost 2, with 9 bases in between. The CDR3 DNA sequence: TGTGCCAGCAGCGCGCAGGGCAACACTGAAGCTTTCTTT. It yields the protein CASSAQGNTEAFF.

The rearrangement links TRBV6-5 to TRBJ1-1, with D tentatively TRBD1 (5 bases). The CDR3 loop spans 12 amino acids. V lost 2 bases and J lost 5, with 6 bases in between. The germline V gene encodes CDR1 MNHEY and CDR2 SVGAGI. DNA for the CDR3: TGTGCCAGCAGTTACGGGGCTACTGAAGCTTTCTTT. It specifies CASSYGATEAFF.

This clone has a single count. V gene TRBV19 combines with J gene TRBJ2-2; tentative D call: TRBD2 (6 bases). This CDR3 comprises 16 residues. CDR1 LNHDA and CDR2 SQIVND come from the germline V gene (reference sequence). V was clipped by 5 bases and J by 2 bases, with 15 bases between them. The CDR3 sequence: CASSPLGGENTGELFF. The CDR3 nucleotides are TGTGCCAGTAGTCCCCTTGGAGGGGAAAACACCGGGGAGCTGTTTTTT.

The chain uses TRBV19 and TRBJ1-1; the D is unclear. Per the germline V gene, CDR1 is LNHDA and CDR2 is SQIVND (reference sequence). CDR3 length: 12 residues. Trimming left V 6 bases short and J 10 bases short, with 15 bases between. CDR3 amino acids: CASSQQGTGAFF. The DNA for the CDR3 is TGTGCCAGTAGCCAACAAGGCACCGGAGCTTTCTTT.

The table lists this clone with a count of one. In nucleotides, the CDR3 is TGTGCCAGCAGCCAACGTGCTTCGGCGGTGAGCACAGATACGCAGTATTTT. Translation gives CASSQRASAVSTDTQYF. The chain joins TRBV4-2 to TRBJ2-3, with D uncertain. This CDR3 contains 17 residues. Germline CDR1 and CDR2: LGHNA and YNFKEQ. With 2 bases removed from V and 0 bases from J, the gap between germline ends came to 15 bases.

The V and J genes are TRBV19 and TRBJ1-2, with 10 nucleotides matching TRBD1. V trimming: 4 bases; J trimming: 4 bases; junction bases outside the gene matches: 9. Germline V lookup: CDR1 LNHDA, CDR2 SQIVND (reference sequence). This CDR3 spans 16 amino acids. The CDR3 sequence: CASSKGTGAILYGYTF. DNA for the CDR3: TGTGCCAGTAGTAAGGGGACAGGGGCCATCCTCTATGGCTACACCTTC.

This clone was detected only a few times. V and J are TRBV30 and TRBJ1-5; D is undetermined. The CDR3 consists of 12 residues. The V end was cut by 5 bases, the J end by 7 bases, with 12 bases between. The germline V gene has CDR1 GTSNPN and CDR2 SVGIG (reference sequence). In nucleotides, the CDR3 is TGTGCCTGGTTCGCAGTACGGCAGCCCCAGCATTTT. As protein: CAWFAVRQPQHF. Full variable domain (missing parts from reference TRBV30 and TRBJ1-5): SQTIHQWPATLVQPVGSPLSLECTVEGTSNPNLYWYRQAAGRGLQLLFYSVGIGQISSEVPQNLSASRPQDRQFILSSKKLLLSDSGFYLCAWFAVRQPQHFGDGTRLSIL.

The rearrangement joins TRBV11-2 to TRBJ1-6; D is ambiguous. The CDR3 loop spans 15 amino acids. V lost 5 bases to trimming and J lost 5 bases, with 13 bases between them. Germline V CDR1 and CDR2: SGHAT, FQNNGV. Here the CDR3 DNA reads TGTGCCAGCAGCCCCGGCCGGGAGCATAATTCACCCCTCCACTTT. It translates to CASSPGREHNSPLHF. Based on the CDR3 plus reference TRBV11-2 and TRBJ1-6, the full variable domain is EAGVAQSPRYKIIEKRQSVAFWCNPISGHATLYWYQQILGQGPKLLIQFQNNGVVDDSQLPKDRFSAERLKGVDSTLKIQPAKLEDSAVYLCASSPGREHNSPLHFGNGTRLTVT.

V and J are TRBV6-1 and TRBJ2-7, with 9 bases lining up with TRBD1. With V trimmed by 6 bases and J by 2 bases, 2 bases remained unmatched. In germline, CDR1 is MNHNS, CDR2 SASEGT. This CDR3 region has 13 residues. As DNA, the CDR3 is TGTGCCAGCAGGGGACAGGGCGCCTACGAGCAGTACTTC. Residues: CASRGQGAYEQYF.

V usage is TRBV30 and J usage is TRBJ1-1; tentatively, D is TRBD1 (6 bases). The CDR3 has 13 residues. V gave up 4 bases and J gave up 12 bases, with 21 bases separating them. The germline gives CDR1 GTSNPN, CDR2 SVGIG (reference sequence). The DNA of the CDR3 is TGTGCCTGGACCAACTCTGGGGGCGCGGGGACTTTCTTT. Amino acid sequence: CAWTNSGGAGTFF. Using reference TRBV30 and TRBJ1-1 for the parts outside the CDR3, the full variable domain is SQTIHQWPATLVQPVGSPLSLECTVEGTSNPNLYWYRQAAGRGLQLLFYSVGIGQISSEVPQNLSASRPQDRQFILSSKKLLLSDSGFYLCAWTNSGGAGTFFGQGTRLTVV.

V gene TRBV19 combines with J gene TRBJ1-3, with no clear D. Germline V gives CDR1 LNHDA, CDR2 SQIVND (reference sequence). CDR3 size: 16 residues. The V gene lost 7 bases and the J gene lost 1 base, with 17 bases spanning the gap. As DNA, the CDR3 is TGTGCCAGTACCCTTCGGGATGTTGGGTCTGGAAACACCATATATTTT. Its translation is CASTLRDVGSGNTIYF.

The gene calls are TRBV5-4 and TRBJ2-1; no reliable D call. Deletions cut 0 bases from V and 6 bases from J, with 4 bases between. Per germline, CDR1 SGHNT and CDR2 YYREEE (reference sequence). CDR3 length: 12 residues. The CDR3 reads CASSLVTNEQFF. In DNA form, the CDR3 reads TGTGCCAGCAGCTTGGTAACCAATGAGCAGTTCTTC.

The rearrangement joins TRBV11-2 to TRBJ1-2; 10 nucleotides align to TRBD1. CDR3 length equals 16 residues. With V trimmed by 4 bases and J by 6 bases, 11 bases remained unmatched. The germline V gene encodes CDR1 SGHAT and CDR2 FQNNGV. The CDR3 here is CASSSFPGQGNNGYTF. For the CDR3, the DNA is TGTGCCAGCAGCTCATTTCCGGGACAGGGGAACAATGGCTACACCTTC.